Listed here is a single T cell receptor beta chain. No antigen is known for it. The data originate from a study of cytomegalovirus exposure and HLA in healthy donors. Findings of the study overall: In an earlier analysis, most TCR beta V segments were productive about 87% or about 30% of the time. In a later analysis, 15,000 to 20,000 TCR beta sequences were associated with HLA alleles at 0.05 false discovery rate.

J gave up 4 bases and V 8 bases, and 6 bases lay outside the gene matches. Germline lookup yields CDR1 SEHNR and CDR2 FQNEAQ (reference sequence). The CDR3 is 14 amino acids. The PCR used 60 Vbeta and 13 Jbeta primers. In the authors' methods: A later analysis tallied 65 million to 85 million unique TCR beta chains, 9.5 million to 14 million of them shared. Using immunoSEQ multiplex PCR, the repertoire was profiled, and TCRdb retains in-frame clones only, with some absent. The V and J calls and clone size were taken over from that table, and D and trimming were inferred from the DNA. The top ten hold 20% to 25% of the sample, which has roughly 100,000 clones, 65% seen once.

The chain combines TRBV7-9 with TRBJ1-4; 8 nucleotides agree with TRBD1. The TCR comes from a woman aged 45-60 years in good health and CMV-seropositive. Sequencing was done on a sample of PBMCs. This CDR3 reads CASDQQGVNEKLFF. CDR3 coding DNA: TGTGCCAGCGACCAACAGGGGGTTAATGAAAAACTGTTTTTT.